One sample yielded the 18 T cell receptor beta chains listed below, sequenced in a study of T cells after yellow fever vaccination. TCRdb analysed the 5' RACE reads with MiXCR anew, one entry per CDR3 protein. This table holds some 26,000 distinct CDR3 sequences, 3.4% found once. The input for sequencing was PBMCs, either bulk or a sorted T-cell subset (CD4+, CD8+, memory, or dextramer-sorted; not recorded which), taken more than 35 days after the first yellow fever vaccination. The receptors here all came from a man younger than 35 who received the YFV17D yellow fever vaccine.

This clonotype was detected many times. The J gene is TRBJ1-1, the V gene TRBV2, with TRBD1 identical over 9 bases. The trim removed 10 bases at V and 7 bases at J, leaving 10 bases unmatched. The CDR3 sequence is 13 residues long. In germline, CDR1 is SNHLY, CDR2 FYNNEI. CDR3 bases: TGTGCCACCCTCGGAGAGGGACAGGGTGAAGCTTTCTTT. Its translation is CATLGEGQGEAFF.

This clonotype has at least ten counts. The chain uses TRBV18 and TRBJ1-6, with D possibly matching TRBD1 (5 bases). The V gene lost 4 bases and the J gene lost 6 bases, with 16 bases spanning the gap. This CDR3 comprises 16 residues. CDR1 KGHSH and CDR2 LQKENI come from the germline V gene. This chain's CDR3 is CASSQEWGGANSPLHF. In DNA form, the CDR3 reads TGTGCCAGCTCACAGGAGTGGGGGGGTGCTAATTCACCCCTCCACTTT.

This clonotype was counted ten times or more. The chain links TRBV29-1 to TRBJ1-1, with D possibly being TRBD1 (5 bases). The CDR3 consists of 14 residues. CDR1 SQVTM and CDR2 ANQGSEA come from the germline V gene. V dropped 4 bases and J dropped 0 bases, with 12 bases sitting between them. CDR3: CSVGAGALNTEAFF. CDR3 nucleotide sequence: TGCAGCGTTGGTGCCGGGGCCCTGAACACTGAAGCTTTCTTT.

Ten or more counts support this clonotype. This chain's CDR3 is CASSRSRGETQYF. CDR3 nucleotides: TGTGCCAGCAGCCGTTCCCGGGGTGAGACCCAGTACTTC. V is TRBV7-2 and J is TRBJ2-5; perhaps TRBD2 as D (5 bases). Germline CDR1 SGHTA, CDR2 FQGNSA. CDR3 size: 13 residues. The V end was cut by 5 bases, the J end by 5 bases, with 12 bases between.

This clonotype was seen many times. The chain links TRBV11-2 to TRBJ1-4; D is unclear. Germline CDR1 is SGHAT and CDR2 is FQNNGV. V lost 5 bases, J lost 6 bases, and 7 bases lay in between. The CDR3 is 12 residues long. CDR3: CASSPEDEKLFF. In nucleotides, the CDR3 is TGTGCCAGCAGCCCGGAGGATGAAAAACTGTTTTTT.

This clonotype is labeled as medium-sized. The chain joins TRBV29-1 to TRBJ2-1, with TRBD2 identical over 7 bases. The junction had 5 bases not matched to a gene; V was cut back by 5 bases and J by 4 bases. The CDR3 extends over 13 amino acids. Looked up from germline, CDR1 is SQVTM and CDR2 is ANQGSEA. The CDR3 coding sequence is TGCAGCGTTCGACCTAGCGGTTACAATGAGCAGTTCTTC. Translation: CSVRPSGYNEQFF.

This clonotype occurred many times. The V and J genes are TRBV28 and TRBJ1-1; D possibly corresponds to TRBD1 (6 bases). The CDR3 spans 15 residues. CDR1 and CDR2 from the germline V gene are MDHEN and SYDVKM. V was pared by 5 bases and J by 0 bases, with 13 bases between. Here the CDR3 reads CASSPPGHMNTEAFF. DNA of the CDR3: TGTGCCAGCAGTCCGCCGGGACACATGAACACTGAAGCTTTCTTT.

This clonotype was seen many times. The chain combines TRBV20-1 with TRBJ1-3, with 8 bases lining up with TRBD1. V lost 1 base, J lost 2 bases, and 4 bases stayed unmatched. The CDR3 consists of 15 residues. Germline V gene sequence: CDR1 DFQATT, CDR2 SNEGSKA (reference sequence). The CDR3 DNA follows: TGCAGTGCTAGAGCTCCGGACAGGGCTGGAAACACCATATATTTT. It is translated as CSARAPDRAGNTIYF.

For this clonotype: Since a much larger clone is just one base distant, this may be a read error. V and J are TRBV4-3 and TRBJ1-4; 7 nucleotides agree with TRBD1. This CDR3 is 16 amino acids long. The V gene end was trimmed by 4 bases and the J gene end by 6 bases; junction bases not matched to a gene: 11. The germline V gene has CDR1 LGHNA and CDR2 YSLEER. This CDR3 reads CASSRSYRGLDEKLFF. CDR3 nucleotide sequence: TGCGCCAGCAGCCGCTCTTACAGGGGCCTGGATGAAAAACTGTTTTTT.

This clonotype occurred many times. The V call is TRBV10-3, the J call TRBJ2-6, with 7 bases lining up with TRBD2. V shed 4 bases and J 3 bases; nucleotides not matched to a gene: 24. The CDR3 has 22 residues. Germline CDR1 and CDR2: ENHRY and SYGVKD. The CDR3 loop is CAISVGLLAAGPEVGGANVLTF. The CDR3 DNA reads TGTGCCATCAGTGTGGGTCTGCTAGCGGCAGGGCCGGAGGTCGGTGGGGCCAACGTCCTGACTTTC.

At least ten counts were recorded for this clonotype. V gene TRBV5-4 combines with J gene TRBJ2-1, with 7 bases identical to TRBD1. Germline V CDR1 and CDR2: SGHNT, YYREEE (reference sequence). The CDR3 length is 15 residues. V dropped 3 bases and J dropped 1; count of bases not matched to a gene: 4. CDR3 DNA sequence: TGTGCCAGCAGCTCGGGACAGCAGTCCTACAATGAGCAGTTCTTC. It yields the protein CASSSGQQSYNEQFF.

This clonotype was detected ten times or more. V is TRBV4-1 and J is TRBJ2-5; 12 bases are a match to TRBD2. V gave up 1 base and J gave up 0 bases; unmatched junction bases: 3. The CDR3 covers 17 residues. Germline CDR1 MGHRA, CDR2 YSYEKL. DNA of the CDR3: TGCGCCAGCAGCCAAGGACTAGCGGGGGCCAACCAAGAGACCCAGTACTTC. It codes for CASSQGLAGANQETQYF.

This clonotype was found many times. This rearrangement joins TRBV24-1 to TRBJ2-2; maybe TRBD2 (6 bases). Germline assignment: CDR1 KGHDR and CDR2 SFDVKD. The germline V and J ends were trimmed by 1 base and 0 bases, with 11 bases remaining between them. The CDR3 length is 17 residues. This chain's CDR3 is CATSDFGGISNTGELFF. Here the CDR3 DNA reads TGTGCCACCAGTGATTTTGGGGGGATCTCGAACACCGGGGAGCTGTTTTTT.

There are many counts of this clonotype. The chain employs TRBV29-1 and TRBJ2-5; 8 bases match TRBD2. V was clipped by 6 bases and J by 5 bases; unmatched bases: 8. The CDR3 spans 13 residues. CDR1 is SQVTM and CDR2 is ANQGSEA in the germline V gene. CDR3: CSVTGGGAETQYF. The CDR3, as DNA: TGCAGCGTCACCGGGGGGGGAGCGGAGACCCAGTACTTC.

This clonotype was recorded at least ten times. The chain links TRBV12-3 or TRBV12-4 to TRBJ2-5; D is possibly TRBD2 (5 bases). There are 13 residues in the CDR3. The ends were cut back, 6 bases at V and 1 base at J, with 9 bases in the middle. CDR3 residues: CASRVLGQETQYF. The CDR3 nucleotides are TGTGCCAGCAGGGTACTAGGCCAAGAGACCCAGTACTTC.

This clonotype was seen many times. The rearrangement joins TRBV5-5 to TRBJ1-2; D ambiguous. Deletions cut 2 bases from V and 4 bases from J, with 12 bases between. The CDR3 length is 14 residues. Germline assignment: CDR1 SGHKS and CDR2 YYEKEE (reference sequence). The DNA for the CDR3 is TGTGCCAGCAGCTTAGTTTGGACGAGCTATGGCTACACCTTC. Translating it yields CASSLVWTSYGYTF.

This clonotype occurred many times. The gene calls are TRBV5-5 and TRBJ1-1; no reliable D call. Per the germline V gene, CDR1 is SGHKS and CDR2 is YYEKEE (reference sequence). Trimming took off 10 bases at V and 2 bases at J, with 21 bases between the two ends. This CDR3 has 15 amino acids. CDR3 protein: CAGDNPPPLNTEAFF. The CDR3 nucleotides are TGTGCCGGAGATAATCCCCCACCCCTCAACACTGAAGCTTTCTTT. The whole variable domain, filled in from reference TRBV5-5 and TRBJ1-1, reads DAGVTQSPTHLIKTRGQQVTLRCSPISGHKSVSWYQQVLGQGPQFIFQYYEKEERGRGNFPDRFSARQFPNYSSELNVNALLLGDSALYLCAGDNPPPLNTEAFFGQGTRLTVV.

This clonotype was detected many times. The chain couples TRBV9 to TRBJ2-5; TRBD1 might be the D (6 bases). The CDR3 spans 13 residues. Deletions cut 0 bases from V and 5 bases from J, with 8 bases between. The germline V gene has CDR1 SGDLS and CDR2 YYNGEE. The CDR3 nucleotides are TGTGCCAGCAGCGTAGCTCAGGGGGAGACCCAGTACTTC. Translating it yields CASSVAQGETQYF.